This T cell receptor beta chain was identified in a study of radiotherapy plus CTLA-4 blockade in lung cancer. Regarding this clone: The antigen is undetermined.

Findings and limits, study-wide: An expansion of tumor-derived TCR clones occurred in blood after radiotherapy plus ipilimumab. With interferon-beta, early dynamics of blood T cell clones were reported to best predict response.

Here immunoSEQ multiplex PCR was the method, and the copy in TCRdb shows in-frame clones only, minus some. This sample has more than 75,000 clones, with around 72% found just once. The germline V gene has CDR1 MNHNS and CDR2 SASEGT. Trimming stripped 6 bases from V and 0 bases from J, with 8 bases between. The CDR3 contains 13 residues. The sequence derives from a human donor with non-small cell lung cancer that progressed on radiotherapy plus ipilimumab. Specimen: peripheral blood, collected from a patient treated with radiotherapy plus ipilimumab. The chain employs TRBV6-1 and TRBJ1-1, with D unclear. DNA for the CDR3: TGTGCCAGCAGCGTTACACTGAACACTGAAGCTTTCTTT. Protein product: CASSVTLNTEAFF.